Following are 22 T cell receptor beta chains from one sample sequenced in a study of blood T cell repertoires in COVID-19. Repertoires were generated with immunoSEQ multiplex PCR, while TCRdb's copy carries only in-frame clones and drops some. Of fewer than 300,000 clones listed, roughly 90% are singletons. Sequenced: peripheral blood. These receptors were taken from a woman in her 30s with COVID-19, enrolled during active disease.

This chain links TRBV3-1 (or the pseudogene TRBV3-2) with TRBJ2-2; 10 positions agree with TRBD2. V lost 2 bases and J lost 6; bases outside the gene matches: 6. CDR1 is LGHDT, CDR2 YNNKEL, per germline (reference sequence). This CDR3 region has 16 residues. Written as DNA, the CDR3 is TGTGCCAGCAGCCAATTGACTAGCGGGTTGCCCGGGGAGCTGTTTTTT. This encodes CASSQLTSGLPGELFF.

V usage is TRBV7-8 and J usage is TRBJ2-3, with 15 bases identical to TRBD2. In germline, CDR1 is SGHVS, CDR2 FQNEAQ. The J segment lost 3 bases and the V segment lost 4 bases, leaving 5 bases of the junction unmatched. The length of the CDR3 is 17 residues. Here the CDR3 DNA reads TGTGCCAGCAGCTCGGGACTAGCGGGGGGTAGGACAGATACGCAGTATTTT. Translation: CASSSGLAGGRTDTQYF.

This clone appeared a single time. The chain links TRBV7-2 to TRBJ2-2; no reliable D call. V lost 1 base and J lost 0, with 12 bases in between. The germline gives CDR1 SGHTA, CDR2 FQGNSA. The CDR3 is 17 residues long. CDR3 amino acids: CASSLERRTANTGELFF. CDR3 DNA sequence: TGTGCCAGCAGCTTAGAGAGAAGAACAGCGAACACCGGGGAGCTGTTTTTT.

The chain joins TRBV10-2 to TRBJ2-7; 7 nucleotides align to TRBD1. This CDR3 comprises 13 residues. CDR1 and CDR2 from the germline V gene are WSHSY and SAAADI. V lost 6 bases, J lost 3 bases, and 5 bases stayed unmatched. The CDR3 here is CASRNRGGYEQYF. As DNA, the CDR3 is TGCGCCAGCAGAAACAGGGGCGGCTACGAGCAGTACTTC.

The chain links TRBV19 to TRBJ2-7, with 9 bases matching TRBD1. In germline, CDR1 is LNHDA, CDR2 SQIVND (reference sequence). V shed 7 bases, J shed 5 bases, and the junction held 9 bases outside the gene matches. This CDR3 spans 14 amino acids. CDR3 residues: CASTPTGGINEQYF. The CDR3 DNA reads TGTGCCAGTACTCCGACAGGGGGGATTAACGAGCAGTACTTC.

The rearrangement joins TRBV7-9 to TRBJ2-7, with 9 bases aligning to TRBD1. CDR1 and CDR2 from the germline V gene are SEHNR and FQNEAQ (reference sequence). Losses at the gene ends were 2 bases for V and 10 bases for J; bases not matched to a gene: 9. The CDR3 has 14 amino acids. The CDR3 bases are TGTGCCAGCAGCTTAATCTCGGACAGGGGAAGCCAGTACTTC. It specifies CASSLISDRGSQYF. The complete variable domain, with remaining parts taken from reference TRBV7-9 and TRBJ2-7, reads DTGVSQNPRHKITKRGQNVTFRCDPISEHNRLYWYRQTLGQGPEFLTYFQNEAQLEKSRLLSDRFSAERPKGSFSTLEIQRTEQGDSAMYLCASSLISDRGSQYFGPGTRLTVT.

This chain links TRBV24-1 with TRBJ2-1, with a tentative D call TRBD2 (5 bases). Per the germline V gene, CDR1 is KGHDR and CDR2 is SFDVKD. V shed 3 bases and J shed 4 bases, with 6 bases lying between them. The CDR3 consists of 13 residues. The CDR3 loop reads CATSDGSYNEQFF. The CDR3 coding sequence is TGTGCCACCAGTGATGGGAGTTACAATGAGCAGTTCTTC.

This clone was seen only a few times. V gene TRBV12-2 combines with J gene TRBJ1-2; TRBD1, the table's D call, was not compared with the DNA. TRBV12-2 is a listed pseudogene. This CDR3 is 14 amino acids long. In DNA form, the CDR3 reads TGTGCAAGTCGCTTAGGACGAAGGGGTATGGGCTACACCTTC. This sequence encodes CASRLGRRGMGYTF.

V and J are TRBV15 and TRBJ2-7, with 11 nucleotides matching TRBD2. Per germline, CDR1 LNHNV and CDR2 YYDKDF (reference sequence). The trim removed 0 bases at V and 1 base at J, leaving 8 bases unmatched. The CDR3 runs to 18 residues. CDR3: CATSREASGGPLSYEQYF. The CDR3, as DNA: TGTGCCACCAGCAGAGAGGCTAGCGGGGGGCCCCTTTCCTACGAGCAGTACTTC.

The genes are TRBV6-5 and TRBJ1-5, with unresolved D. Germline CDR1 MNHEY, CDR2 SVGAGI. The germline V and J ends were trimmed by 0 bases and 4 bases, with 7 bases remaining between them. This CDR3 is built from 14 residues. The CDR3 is CASSYSYGNQPQHF. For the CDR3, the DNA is TGTGCCAGCAGTTACTCGTACGGTAATCAGCCCCAGCATTTT.

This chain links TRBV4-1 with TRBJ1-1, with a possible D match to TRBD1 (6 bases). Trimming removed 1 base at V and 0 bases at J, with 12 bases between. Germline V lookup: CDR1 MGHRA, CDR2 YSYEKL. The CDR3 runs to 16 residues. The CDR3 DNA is TGCGCCAGCAGCCAAGGGGGGGGCGGGATGAACACTGAAGCTTTCTTT. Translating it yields CASSQGGGGMNTEAFF.

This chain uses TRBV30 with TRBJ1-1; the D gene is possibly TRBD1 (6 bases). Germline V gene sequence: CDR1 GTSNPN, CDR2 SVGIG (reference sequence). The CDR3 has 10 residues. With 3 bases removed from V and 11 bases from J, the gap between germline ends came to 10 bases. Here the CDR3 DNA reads TGTGCCTGGAGAGGGGGTGGGGCTTTCTTT. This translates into CAWRGGGAFF. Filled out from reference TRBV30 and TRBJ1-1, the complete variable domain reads SQTIHQWPATLVQPVGSPLSLECTVEGTSNPNLYWYRQAAGRGLQLLFYSVGIGQISSEVPQNLSASRPQDRQFILSSKKLLLSDSGFYLCAWRGGGAFFGQGTRLTVV.

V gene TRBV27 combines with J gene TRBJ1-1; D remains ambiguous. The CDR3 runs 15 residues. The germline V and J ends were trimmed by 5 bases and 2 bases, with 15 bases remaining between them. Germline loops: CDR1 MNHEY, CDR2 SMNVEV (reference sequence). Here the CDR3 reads CASSLRARGNTEAFF. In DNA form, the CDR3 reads TGTGCCAGCAGTCTCAGAGCCCGGGGAAACACTGAAGCTTTCTTT.

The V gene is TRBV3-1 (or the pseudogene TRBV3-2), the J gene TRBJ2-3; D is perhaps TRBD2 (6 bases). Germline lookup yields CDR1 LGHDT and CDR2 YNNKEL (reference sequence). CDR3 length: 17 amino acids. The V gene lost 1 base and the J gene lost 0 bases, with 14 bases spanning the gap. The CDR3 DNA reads TGTGCCAGCAGCCAAGGGTATTTAGCGGCTAGCACAGATACGCAGTATTTT. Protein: CASSQGYLAASTDTQYF.

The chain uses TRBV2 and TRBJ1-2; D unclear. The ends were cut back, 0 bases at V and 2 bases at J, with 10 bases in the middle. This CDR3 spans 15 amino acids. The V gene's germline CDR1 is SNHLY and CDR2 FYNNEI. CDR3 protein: CASSEAGWANYGYTF. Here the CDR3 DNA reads TGTGCCAGCAGTGAAGCGGGCTGGGCCAACTATGGCTACACCTTC.

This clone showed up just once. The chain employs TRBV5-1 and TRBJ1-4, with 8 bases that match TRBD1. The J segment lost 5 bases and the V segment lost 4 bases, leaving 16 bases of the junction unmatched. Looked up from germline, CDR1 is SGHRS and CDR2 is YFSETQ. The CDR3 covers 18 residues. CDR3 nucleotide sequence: TGCGCCAGCAGCCGAAACTTAAATACAGGGGGAAAGAATGAAAAACTGTTTTTT. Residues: CASSRNLNTGGKNEKLFF.

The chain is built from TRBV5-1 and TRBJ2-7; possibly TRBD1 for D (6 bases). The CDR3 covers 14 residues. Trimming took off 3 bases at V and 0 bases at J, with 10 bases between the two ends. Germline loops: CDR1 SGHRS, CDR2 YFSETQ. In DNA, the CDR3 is TGCGCCAGCAGCTGGGGGCAGAGCTCCTACGAGCAGTACTTC. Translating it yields CASSWGQSSYEQYF. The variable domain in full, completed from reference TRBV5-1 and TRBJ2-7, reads KAGVTQTPRYLIKTRGQQVTLSCSPISGHRSVSWYQQTPGQGLQFLFEYFSETQRNKGNFPGRFSGRQFSNSRSEMNVSTLELGDSALYLCASSWGQSSYEQYFGPGTRLTVT.

This CDR3 is CASSLAAEATNEKLFF. The CDR3 DNA follows: TGCGCCAGCAGCTTGGCAGCAGAGGCAACTAATGAAAAACTGTTTTTT. The genes are TRBV5-1 and TRBJ1-4; D not certain. The CDR3 consists of 16 residues. CDR1 is SGHRS, CDR2 YFSETQ, per germline. Trimming shortened V by 0 bases and J by 0 bases, and 9 bases separated the two germline ends.

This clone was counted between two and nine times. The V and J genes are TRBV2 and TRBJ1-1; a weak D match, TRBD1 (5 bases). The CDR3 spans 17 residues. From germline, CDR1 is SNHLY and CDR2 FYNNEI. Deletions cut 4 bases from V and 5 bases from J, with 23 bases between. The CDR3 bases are TGTGCCAGCAGTGGGTTATCTGGGAATGCAAAGGGGACTGAAGCTTTCTTT. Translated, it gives CASSGLSGNAKGTEAFF.

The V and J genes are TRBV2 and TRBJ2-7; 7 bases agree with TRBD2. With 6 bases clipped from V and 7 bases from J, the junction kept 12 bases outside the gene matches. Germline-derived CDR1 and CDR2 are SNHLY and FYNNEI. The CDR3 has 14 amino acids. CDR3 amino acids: CASSTTGTRGEQYF. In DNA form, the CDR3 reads TGTGCCAGCAGCACTACCGGGACGCGGGGGGAGCAGTACTTC.

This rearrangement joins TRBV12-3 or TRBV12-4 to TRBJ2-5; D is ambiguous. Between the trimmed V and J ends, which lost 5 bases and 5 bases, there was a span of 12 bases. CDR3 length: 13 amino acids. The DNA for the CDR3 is TGTGCCAGCAGTCCTGAAGCTTGGGAGACCCAGTACTTC. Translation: CASSPEAWETQYF.

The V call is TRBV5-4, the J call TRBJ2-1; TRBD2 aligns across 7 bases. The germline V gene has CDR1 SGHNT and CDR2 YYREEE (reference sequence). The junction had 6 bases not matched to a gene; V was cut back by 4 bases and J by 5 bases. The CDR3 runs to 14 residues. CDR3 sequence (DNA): TGTGCCAGCAGCGAAAGCGGGGAGAACAATGAGCAGTTCTTC. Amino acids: CASSESGENNEQFF. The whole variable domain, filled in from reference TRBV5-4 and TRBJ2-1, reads ETGVTQSPTHLIKTRGQQVTLRCSSQSGHNTVSWYQQALGQGPQFIFQYYREEENGRGNFPPRFSGLQFPNYSSELNVNALELDDSALYLCASSESGENNEQFFGPGTRLTVL.